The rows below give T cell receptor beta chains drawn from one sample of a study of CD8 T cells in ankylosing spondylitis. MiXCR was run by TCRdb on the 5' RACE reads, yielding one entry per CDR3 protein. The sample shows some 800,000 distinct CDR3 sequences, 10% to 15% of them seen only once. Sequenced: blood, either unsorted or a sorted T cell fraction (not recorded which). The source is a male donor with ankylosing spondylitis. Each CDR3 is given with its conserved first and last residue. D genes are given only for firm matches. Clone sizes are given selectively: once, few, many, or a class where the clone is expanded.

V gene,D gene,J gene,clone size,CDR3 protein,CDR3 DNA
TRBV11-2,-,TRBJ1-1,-,CASRYLTGTGNTEAFF,TGTGCCAGCAGGTATTTAACAGGGACGGGGAACACTGAAGCTTTCTTT
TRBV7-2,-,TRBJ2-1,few,CASSLAWSNSYNEQFF,TGTGCCAGCAGCTTAGCCTGGTCCAACTCCTACAATGAGCAGTTCTTC
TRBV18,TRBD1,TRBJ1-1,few,CASSPLGQGLANTEAFF,TGTGCCAGCTCACCACTGGGACAGGGATTGGCGAACACTGAAGCTTTCTTT
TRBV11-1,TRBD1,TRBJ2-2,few,CASDGTGGTGELFF,TGTGCCAGCGACGGGACAGGGGGGACCGGGGAGCTGTTTTTT
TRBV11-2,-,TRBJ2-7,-,CASSPIRGSYEQYF,TGTGCCAGCAGCCCCATTAGGGGGTCCTACGAGCAGTACTTC
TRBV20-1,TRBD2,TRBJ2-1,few,CSARPRIAGAVSYNEQFF,TGCAGTGCTAGACCCCGAATAGCGGGGGCCGTATCCTACAATGAGCAGTTCTTC
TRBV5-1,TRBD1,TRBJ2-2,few,CASSLEGQGNTGELFF,TGCGCCAGCAGCTTAGAGGGACAGGGGAACACCGGGGAGCTGTTTTTT
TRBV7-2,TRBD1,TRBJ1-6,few,CASSTTGGQNSPLHF,TGTGCCAGCAGCACGACAGGGGGCCAAAATTCACCCCTCCACTTT
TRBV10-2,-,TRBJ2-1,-,CASIEGGNEQFF,TGCGCCAGCATCGAAGGGGGCAATGAGCAGTTCTTC
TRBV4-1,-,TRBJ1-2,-,CASSQEDRTVYGYTF,TGCGCCAGCAGCCAAGAGGACAGAACTGTCTATGGCTACACCTTC
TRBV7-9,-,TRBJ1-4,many,CASSLVVGEKLFF,TGTGCCAGCAGCTTAGTGGTTGGTGAAAAACTGTTTTTT
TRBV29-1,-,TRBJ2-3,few,CSVGSGYWTDTQYF,TGCAGCGTTGGTTCCGGTTATTGGACAGATACGCAGTATTTT
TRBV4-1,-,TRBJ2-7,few,CASSQLIAYEQYF,TGCGCCAGCAGCCAACTTATCGCCTACGAGCAGTACTTC
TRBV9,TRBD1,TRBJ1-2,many,CASSAGTGFNYGYTF,TGTGCCAGCAGCGCCGGGACAGGGTTTAACTATGGCTACACCTTC
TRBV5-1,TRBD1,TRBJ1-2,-,CASTRQGSVADGYTF,TGCGCCAGCACCAGACAGGGTAGCGTGGCGGATGGCTACACCTTC
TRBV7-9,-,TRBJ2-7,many,CASSLTGTYEQYF,TGTGCCAGCAGCTTAACAGGAACCTACGAGCAGTACTTC
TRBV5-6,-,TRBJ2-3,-,CASTQDTTDTQYF,TGTGCCAGCACCCAAGATACCACAGATACGCAGTATTTT
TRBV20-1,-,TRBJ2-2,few,CSAADWRNTGELFF,TGCAGTGCTGCGGACTGGCGGAACACCGGGGAGCTGTTTTTT
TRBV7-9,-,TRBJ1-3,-,CASIPWGTGNTIYF,TGTGCCAGCATCCCATGGGGCACTGGAAACACCATATATTTT
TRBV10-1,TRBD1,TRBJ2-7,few,CASSPGQGSTYEQYF,TGCGCCAGCAGCCCGGGACAGGGTAGCACCTACGAGCAGTACTTC
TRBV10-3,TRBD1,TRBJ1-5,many,CAISAQRTGGSNQPQHF,TGTGCCATCAGTGCACAACGGACAGGGGGGAGCAATCAGCCCCAGCATTTT
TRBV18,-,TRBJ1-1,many,CASSPTAMNTEAFF,TGTGCCAGCTCACCGACAGCAATGAACACTGAAGCTTTCTTT
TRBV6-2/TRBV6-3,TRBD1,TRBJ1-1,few,CASEHDNRGTEAFF,TGTGCCAGCGAGCATGACAACAGGGGCACTGAAGCTTTCTTT
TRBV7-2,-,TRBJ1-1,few,CASSLGPYAEAFF,TGTGCCAGCAGCTTAGGCCCGTACGCTGAAGCTTTCTTT
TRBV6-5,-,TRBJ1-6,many,CASSYQGTLSPLHF,TGTGCCAGCAGTTACCAGGGCACCCTTTCACCCCTCCACTTT
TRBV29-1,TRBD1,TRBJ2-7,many,CSKGQGAPGSYEQYF,TGCAGCAAAGGACAGGGGGCACCGGGCTCCTACGAGCAGTACTTC
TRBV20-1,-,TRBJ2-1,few,CSAKSQYNEQFF,TGCAGCGCTAAGTCCCAGTACAATGAGCAGTTCTTC
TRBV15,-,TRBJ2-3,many,CATSRDGADTQYF,TGTGCCACCAGCAGAGATGGAGCAGATACGCAGTATTTT
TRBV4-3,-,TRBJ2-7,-,CASSQEGRGDYEQYF,TGCGCCAGCAGCCAAGAGGGCAGGGGCGACTACGAGCAGTACTTC
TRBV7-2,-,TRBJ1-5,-,CASSLFGDQPQHF,TGTGCCAGCAGCTTATTTGGGGATCAGCCCCAGCATTTT